Each of the 21 T cell receptor beta chains below was sequenced from the same sample in a study of blood T cell repertoires in COVID-19. Produced via immunoSEQ multiplex PCR; TCRdb's table is partial and in-frame only. Among about 300,000 clones listed, about 89% were seen once. The sample was peripheral blood. These receptors were taken from a woman aged 25 to 39 with COVID-19, enrolled during active disease.

The rearrangement uses TRBV15 and TRBJ2-7; the D gene is possibly TRBD1 (6 bases). V dropped 6 bases and J dropped 0 bases, with 15 bases sitting between them. CDR3 length: 15 amino acids. Per germline, CDR1 LNHNV and CDR2 YYDKDF (reference sequence). CDR3 amino acids: CATSVDRGSSYEQYF. As DNA, the CDR3 is TGTGCCACCAGTGTGGATAGGGGGAGCTCCTACGAGCAGTACTTC.

This chain links TRBV3-1 (or the pseudogene TRBV3-2) with TRBJ2-1, with D hard to call. Trimming left V 1 base short and J 3 bases short, with 7 bases between. Per the germline V gene, CDR1 is LGHDT and CDR2 is YNNKEL (reference sequence). There are 14 residues in the CDR3. Written as DNA, the CDR3 is TGTGCCAGCAGCCAAGCACATGGCTACAATGAGCAGTTCTTC. Residues: CASSQAHGYNEQFF.

This rearrangement joins TRBV28 to TRBJ1-5, with 9 bases that match TRBD1. The germline CDR1 and CDR2 sequences are MDHEN and SYDVKM. This CDR3 comprises 17 residues. Trimming cost V 5 bases and J 0 bases; bases outside gene matches: 8. CDR3 bases: TGTGCCAGCAGTCTACCGGGACAGGGCTATAGCAATCAGCCCCAGCATTTT. Translating gives CASSLPGQGYSNQPQHF.

In this sample, this clone turned up a few times. The chain couples TRBV25-1 to TRBJ1-1; 12 nucleotides line up with TRBD1. Unmatched junction bases numbered 12, after V lost 5 bases and J lost 5 bases. The germline gives CDR1 MGHDK, CDR2 SYGVNS. The CDR3 is 17 amino acids. This CDR3 reads CASSPQGQGARSTEAFF. CDR3 DNA: TGTGCCAGCAGTCCCCAGGGACAGGGGGCACGATCGACTGAAGCTTTCTTT.

The J gene is TRBJ2-5, the V gene TRBV11-2, with TRBD2 matching 9 bases. V lost 5 bases to trimming and J lost 0 bases; unmatched junction nucleotides: 4. The CDR3 contains 15 residues. The germline CDR1 and CDR2 sequences are SGHAT and FQNNGV. The CDR3 loop reads CASSPGTSYQETQYF. The CDR3 DNA reads TGTGCCAGCAGCCCGGGGACTAGCTACCAAGAGACCCAGTACTTC.

The V and J genes are TRBV2 and TRBJ1-2; 9 nucleotides line up with TRBD1. Per the germline V gene, CDR1 is SNHLY and CDR2 is FYNNEI. V dropped 2 bases and J dropped 1; count of bases not matched to a gene: 14. The CDR3 runs 19 residues. The CDR3: CASSEQILLQGALNYGYTF. DNA of the CDR3: TGTGCCAGCAGTGAACAAATCCTCCTACAGGGGGCGCTTAACTATGGCTACACCTTC.

The chain recombines TRBV7-9 with TRBJ1-4; 10 nucleotides agree with TRBD1. This CDR3 contains 15 residues. The V and J ends lost 5 bases and 8 bases, in that order; junction bases with no gene match: 8. Per germline, CDR1 SEHNR and CDR2 FQNEAQ (reference sequence). The CDR3, as DNA: TGTGCCAGCAGCACGGGACAGGGGAGGGAAGAAAAACTGTTTTTT. Translating gives CASSTGQGREEKLFF.

The V call is TRBV29-1, the J call TRBJ1-5; D is possibly TRBD1 (6 bases). V shed 2 bases and J shed 2 bases, with 7 bases lying between them. Germline assignment: CDR1 SQVTM and CDR2 ANQGSEA. CDR3 length: 13 residues. The CDR3 coding sequence is TGCAGCGTTGAACAGGGGCGCAATCAGCCCCAGCATTTT. Translating it yields CSVEQGRNQPQHF.

The chain carries TRBV30 and TRBJ1-2; no clear D. This CDR3 is built from 14 residues. Germline assignment: CDR1 GTSNPN and CDR2 SVGIG (reference sequence). V was pared by 4 bases and J by 7 bases, with 19 bases between. The CDR3 loop is CAWTPAVVSSGYTF. The CDR3 DNA reads as TGTGCCTGGACCCCGGCGGTGGTTTCGAGTGGCTACACCTTC. Full variable domain (remainder filled in from reference TRBV30 and TRBJ1-2): SQTIHQWPATLVQPVGSPLSLECTVEGTSNPNLYWYRQAAGRGLQLLFYSVGIGQISSEVPQNLSASRPQDRQFILSSKKLLLSDSGFYLCAWTPAVVSSGYTFGSGTRLTVV.

V usage is TRBV7-2 and J usage is TRBJ2-1; TRBD2 might be the D (6 bases). The CDR3 spans 15 residues. Trimming stripped 5 bases from V and 7 bases from J, with 18 bases between. Germline loops: CDR1 SGHTA, CDR2 FQGNSA. The CDR3 bases are TGTGCCAGCAGCCCCGCGGGATCTACGACTAATGAGCAGTTCTTC. Translated: CASSPAGSTTNEQFF.

V gene TRBV19 combines with J gene TRBJ2-2; a possible D gene is TRBD1 (5 bases). CDR3 length: 16 amino acids. CDR1 and CDR2 (germline): LNHDA, SQIVND (reference sequence). V was trimmed by 3 bases and J by 7 bases, leaving 18 bases between them. The CDR3 loop reads CASSIGRGLGVGELFF. Written as DNA, the CDR3 is TGTGCCAGTAGTATCGGTAGGGGTTTGGGTGTCGGGGAGCTGTTTTTT.

The CDR3 spells CSAEQGTEQFF. CDR3 DNA: TGCAGCGCCGAACAGGGAACTGAGCAGTTCTTC. The chain is built from TRBV29-1 and TRBJ2-1; TRBD1 is a possible D gene (6 bases). Per the germline V gene, CDR1 is SQVTM and CDR2 is ANQGSEA. The length of the CDR3 is 11 residues. The V end lost 7 bases, the J end lost 9 bases, and 13 bases lay between the germline ends.

This clone occurred once. This chain connects TRBV25-1 to TRBJ1-4; perhaps TRBD1 as D (5 bases). The V end was cut by 6 bases, the J end by 4 bases, with 9 bases between. Per the germline V gene, CDR1 is MGHDK and CDR2 is SYGVNS. The CDR3 is 13 amino acids. The CDR3 is CASRTVNNEKLFF. In DNA, the CDR3 is TGTGCCAGCAGGACAGTAAATAATGAAAAACTGTTTTTT.

V is TRBV19 and J is TRBJ1-2; 9 positions match TRBD1. Per germline, CDR1 LNHDA and CDR2 SQIVND (reference sequence). This CDR3 has 16 amino acids. J gave up 7 bases and V 0 bases, and 9 bases lay outside the gene matches. The CDR3 sequence: CASSIEGQGSLAGYTF. CDR3 DNA: TGTGCCAGTAGTATAGAGGGACAGGGCTCGCTAGCTGGCTACACCTTC.

Written as DNA, the CDR3 is TGCGCCAGCAATGGACTAGCGGGAGTAAATGAGCAGTTCTTC. It specifies CASNGLAGVNEQFF. The chain couples TRBV5-1 to TRBJ2-1, with 13 bases that match TRBD2. With V trimmed by 6 bases and J by 7 bases, 4 bases remained unmatched. This CDR3 comprises 14 residues. From germline, CDR1 is SGHRS and CDR2 YFSETQ.

The rearrangement links TRBV4-2 to TRBJ1-1, with 9 bases that match TRBD1. This CDR3 region has 16 residues. Germline V gives CDR1 LGHNA, CDR2 YNFKEQ. V dropped 3 bases and J dropped 1; count of bases not matched to a gene: 6. CDR3: CASSQEPGQGNTEAFF. The CDR3, as DNA: TGTGCCAGCAGCCAGGAACCGGGACAGGGGAACACTGAAGCTTTCTTT.

The V and J genes are TRBV30 and TRBJ1-3; tentatively, D is TRBD1 (6 bases). The CDR3 consists of 10 residues. Germline values: CDR1 GTSNPN, CDR2 SVGIG (reference sequence). V was pared by 5 bases and J by 7 bases, with 6 bases between. CDR3 DNA sequence: TGTGCCTGGGGACAGAACACCATATATTTT. As protein: CAWGQNTIYF.

J is TRBJ2-1 and V is TRBV28; 9 bases line up with TRBD2. From germline, CDR1 is MDHEN and CDR2 SYDVKM. Trimming took 2 bases from V and 7 from J; bases not matched to a gene: 3. The CDR3 runs 14 residues. The CDR3: CASSLLSGRNEQFF. CDR3 nucleotide sequence: TGTGCCAGCAGTTTACTTAGCGGGAGAAATGAGCAGTTCTTC.

This clone appeared once. The chain couples TRBV2 to TRBJ1-5; TRBD1 matches 9 bases. The CDR3 has 15 residues. V was pared by 5 bases and J by 4 bases, with 6 bases of the junction left unmatched. Germline V gives CDR1 SNHLY, CDR2 FYNNEI. CDR3 in DNA: TGTGCCAGCAGTTTCACCGGGACAGGGAATCAGCCCCAGCATTTT. Residues: CASSFTGTGNQPQHF.

The chain is built from TRBV5-1 and TRBJ1-6, with no clear D. Trimming pared 0 bases from V and 9 bases from J, leaving 7 bases between. In germline, CDR1 is SGHRS, CDR2 YFSETQ. CDR3 length: 13 residues. In DNA, the CDR3 is TGCGCCAGCAGCTTGGTTGTCGGTTCACCCCTCCACTTT. It is translated as CASSLVVGSPLHF.

DNA for the CDR3: TGCAGCGTTCGATCCCGTGTGGAGGGAAATTCCTACAATGAGCAGTTCTTC. Its protein product is CSVRSRVEGNSYNEQFF. V gene TRBV29-1 combines with J gene TRBJ2-1; tentative D call: TRBD2 (6 bases). Trimming shortened V by 5 bases and J by 1 base, and 21 bases separated the two germline ends. Per germline, CDR1 SQVTM and CDR2 ANQGSEA. This CDR3 spans 17 amino acids.